A single sample is the source of the 22 T cell receptor beta chains below, sequenced in a study of cytomegalovirus exposure and HLA in healthy donors (dated by TCRdb to between 2016 and 2019). The library was produced with the immunoSEQ multiplex PCR assay. A mixture of 60 forward primers for TCR Vbeta segments and 13 reverse primers for TCR Jbeta segments was used in the multiplex PCR. TCRdb mirrors the immuneACCESS table, restricted to in-frame sequences. Some clones are absent from its copies; in checked studies, under half trace to an unresolved V gene, and the reason for the others is unknown. The sample data list 100,000 to 150,000 clones, and 65% to 80% of these were observed just once. The ten largest clones take up roughly 1.5% of the sample. The sequencing sample was made of PBMCs. The origin of the receptors is a woman aged 18 to 35 in good health and CMV-seronegative.

This sequence joins TRBV19 and TRBJ1-1; no firm D call. The CDR3 extends over 14 amino acids. V lost 3 bases and J lost 5, with 13 bases in between. Germline CDR1 and CDR2: LNHDA and SQIVND (reference sequence). The CDR3 nucleotides are TGTGCCAGTAGTATCAGCCATGGAGGTACTGAAGCTTTCTTT. Protein product: CASSISHGGTEAFF.

The sample holds a few counts of this clone. The chain joins TRBV5-1 to TRBJ1-4, with D possibly matching TRBD1 (5 bases). Germline values: CDR1 SGHRS, CDR2 YFSETQ. V lost 5 bases and J 13 bases, leaving 21 bases between the germline ends. The CDR3 runs to 14 residues. The CDR3 loop is CASRGSVQDELLFF. The CDR3 nucleotides are TGCGCCAGCAGGGGGTCAGTACAGGATGAGTTACTGTTTTTT.

This clone was counted at least ten times. This chain connects TRBV4-2 to TRBJ2-7; D gene unclear. V shed 0 bases and J shed 3 bases, with 15 bases lying between them. Germline V gives CDR1 LGHNA, CDR2 YNFKEQ. The CDR3 sequence is 16 residues long. The CDR3 spells CASSQDMAAGHYEQYF. DNA for the CDR3: TGTGCCAGCAGCCAAGATATGGCGGCTGGTCACTACGAGCAGTACTTC.

The chain combines TRBV4-2 with TRBJ1-4; 9 bases match TRBD1. Losses at the gene ends were 4 bases for V and 11 bases for J; bases not matched to a gene: 14. CDR3 size: 16 residues. The germline CDR1 and CDR2 sequences are LGHNA and YNFKEQ. The CDR3 bases are TGTGCCAGCAGCCCCAGGACAGGGGCGGTCAGTGAGAAACTGTTTTTT. Translating it yields CASSPRTGAVSEKLFF.

The rearrangement uses TRBV7-2 and TRBJ1-1; TRBD1 might be the D (6 bases). Germline values: CDR1 SGHTA, CDR2 FQGNSA. Between the trimmed V and J ends, which lost 5 bases and 5 bases, there was a span of 18 bases. This CDR3 contains 15 residues. CDR3 region: CASSPFRGAGTEAFF. CDR3 DNA: TGTGCCAGCAGCCCCTTCCGGGGGGCTGGGACTGAAGCTTTCTTT.

The genes are TRBV29-1 and TRBJ2-3; D not resolved. Trimming took off 7 bases at V and 5 bases at J, with 13 bases between the two ends. Germline assignment: CDR1 SQVTM and CDR2 ANQGSEA. This CDR3 contains 12 residues. The chain's CDR3 is CSAELSVDTQYF. CDR3 bases: TGCAGCGCCGAACTGTCGGTAGATACGCAGTATTTT.

This clone was detected once. The chain combines TRBV19 with TRBJ1-4; D perhaps matches TRBD1 (5 bases). CDR1 is LNHDA and CDR2 is SQIVND in the germline V gene (reference sequence). This CDR3 has 14 residues. V was clipped by 2 bases and J by 7 bases, with 11 bases between them. CDR3 in DNA: TGTGCCAGTAGTATAATAAGGGGAGGTGAAAAACTGTTTTTT. It translates to CASSIIRGGEKLFF.

V usage is TRBV7-6 and J usage is TRBJ2-1; no firm D call. Germline CDR1 is SGHVS and CDR2 is FNYEAQ. V was trimmed by 3 bases and J by 4 bases, leaving 10 bases between them. The CDR3 has 14 residues. CDR3 amino acids: CASSFGGTYNEQFF. The CDR3 region has the DNA TGTGCCAGCAGCTTTGGCGGAACATACAATGAGCAGTTCTTC.

This rearrangement joins TRBV10-1 to TRBJ2-7; 11 bases agree with TRBD2. CDR1 WNHNN and CDR2 SYGVQD come from the germline V gene (reference sequence). After removal of 2 bases from V and 4 bases from J, the junction contained 4 bases not matched to a gene. The CDR3 covers 15 residues. The CDR3 DNA is TGCGCCAGCAGTGAGGGGACTAGCGGAGTGTACGAGCAGTACTTC. The encoded protein is CASSEGTSGVYEQYF.

The V and J genes are TRBV19 and TRBJ2-3; D might be TRBD2 (6 bases). Trimming removed 0 bases from V and 2 bases from J, with 9 bases in between. Germline CDR1 LNHDA, CDR2 SQIVND (reference sequence). The CDR3 is made up of 15 amino acids. As DNA, the CDR3 is TGTGCCAGTAGTATAGATCGGGAGTTCACAGATACGCAGTATTTT. This encodes CASSIDREFTDTQYF.

A single count supports this clone. CDR3 sequence reads: CASSFYRDRVLGSYEQYF. The CDR3 region has the DNA TGTGCCAGCAGCTTTTACCGGGACAGGGTTTTGGGGAGCTACGAGCAGTACTTC. The rearrangement joins TRBV5-5 to TRBJ2-7; 9 positions match TRBD1. From germline, CDR1 is SGHKS and CDR2 YYEKEE (reference sequence). This CDR3 region has 18 residues. J lost 3 bases, V lost 2 bases, and 15 bases had no gene match.

Of note for this clone: Relative to the germline gene, one junction end is altered; a read error may explain this. The chain employs TRBV18 and TRBJ1-1; 9 nucleotides align to TRBD1. The CDR3 extends over 17 amino acids. Per the germline V gene, CDR1 is KGHSH and CDR2 is LQKENI. Here the CDR3 DNA reads TGTGTCAGCTCACTCGGACAGGGGCCTTGGAGGGGCACTGAAGCTTTCTTT. Translating it yields CVSSLGQGPWRGTEAFF.

This clone was seen more than once but under ten times. The V call is TRBV18, the J call TRBJ1-4; 8 nucleotides line up with TRBD1. The CDR3 has 17 amino acids. CDR1 is KGHSH and CDR2 is LQKENI in the germline V gene. Losses at the gene ends were 2 bases for V and 4 bases for J; bases not matched to a gene: 9. CDR3 in DNA: TGTGCCAGCTCACCAGGTGCAGGGGGCTCGTTTAATGAAAAACTGTTTTTT. Protein: CASSPGAGGSFNEKLFF. Variable domain in full (rest from reference TRBV18 and TRBJ1-4): NAGVMQNPRHLVRRRGQEARLRCSPMKGHSHVYWYRQLPEEGLKFMVYLQKENIIDESGMPKERFSAEFPKEGPSILRIQQVVRGDSAAYFCASSPGAGGSFNEKLFFGSGTQLSVL.

The sample holds a few counts of this clone. Other DNA variants within this sample encode the same CDR3. The chain uses TRBV18 and TRBJ1-1; D might be TRBD1 (6 bases). This CDR3 has 14 residues. Trimming removed 5 bases at V and 0 bases at J, with 10 bases between. CDR1 KGHSH and CDR2 LQKENI come from the germline V gene. The CDR3 DNA reads TGTGCCAGCTCATTGACAGGAATGAACACTGAAGCTTTCTTT. Translation: CASSLTGMNTEAFF.

The genes are TRBV7-9 and TRBJ1-1; 8 nucleotides match TRBD1. Per germline, CDR1 SEHNR and CDR2 FQNEAQ (reference sequence). Trimming removed 0 bases from V and 5 bases from J; junction bases left unmatched: 14. This CDR3 is 18 amino acids long. CDR3: CASSLAPGEQGARTEAFF. Written as DNA, the CDR3 is TGTGCCAGCAGCTTAGCCCCCGGAGAGCAGGGGGCGAGAACTGAAGCTTTCTTT.

The chain has TRBV19 and TRBJ2-7, with 7 bases lining up with TRBD1. Trimming at V came to 8 bases and at J to 6 bases, leaving 13 bases not matched to a gene. Germline V gene lookup returns CDR1 LNHDA and CDR2 SQIVND (reference sequence). The CDR3 consists of 14 residues. The CDR3 DNA is TGTGCCAGTTCAACCCGGGACAGTTTGATCGAGCAGTACTTC. It encodes CASSTRDSLIEQYF.

The rearrangement links TRBV5-1 to TRBJ2-1; TRBD2 matches at 11 bases. The germline V gene encodes CDR1 SGHRS and CDR2 YFSETQ. V was clipped by 5 bases and J by 7 bases; unmatched bases: 8. CDR3 length: 15 amino acids. CDR3 sequence reads: CASRNLAGGPNEQFF. DNA for the CDR3: TGCGCCAGCAGGAATCTAGCGGGGGGCCCTAATGAGCAGTTCTTC. Filled out from reference TRBV5-1 and TRBJ2-1, the complete variable domain reads KAGVTQTPRYLIKTRGQQVTLSCSPISGHRSVSWYQQTPGQGLQFLFEYFSETQRNKGNFPGRFSGRQFSNSRSEMNVSTLELGDSALYLCASRNLAGGPNEQFFGPGTRLTVL.

The chain employs TRBV5-1 and TRBJ2-1; 9 bases line up with TRBD2. The CDR3 loop spans 15 amino acids. Per germline, CDR1 SGHRS and CDR2 YFSETQ. J was trimmed by 10 bases and V by 0 bases; bases with no gene match: 8. CDR3 region: CASSLVAGGPGEQFF. The CDR3 nucleotides read TGCGCCAGCAGCTTGGTCGCGGGAGGGCCTGGAGAGCAGTTCTTC.

This chain joins TRBV9 and TRBJ2-1; 7 positions agree with TRBD2. The ends lost 5 bases at V and 4 bases at J; junction bases unmatched: 9. Looked up from germline, CDR1 is SGDLS and CDR2 is YYNGEE. This CDR3 has 15 residues. The CDR3 loop is CASSAGGGTYNEQFF. The CDR3 DNA reads as TGTGCCAGCAGTGCAGGCGGGGGAACATACAATGAGCAGTTCTTC. Combining the CDR3 with reference TRBV9 and TRBJ2-1 gives the whole variable domain DSGVTQTPKHLITATGQRVTLRCSPRSGDLSVYWYQQSLDQGLQFLIQYYNGEERAKGNILERFSAQQFPDLHSELNLSSLELGDSALYFCASSAGGGTYNEQFFGPGTRLTVL.

This clone has more than one count but fewer than ten. The chain employs TRBV19 and TRBJ2-1; 8 bases fit TRBD2. The CDR3 has 17 amino acids. CDR1 is LNHDA and CDR2 is SQIVND in the germline V gene (reference sequence). The trim removed 5 bases at V and 2 bases at J, leaving 11 bases unmatched. The CDR3 spells CASSFSGLALTYNEQFF. CDR3 coding DNA: TGTGCCAGTAGTTTCTCCGGACTAGCCCTCACCTACAATGAGCAGTTCTTC. Variable domain in full (rest from reference TRBV19 and TRBJ2-1): DGGITQSPKYLFRKEGQNVTLSCEQNLNHDAMYWYRQDPGQGLRLIYYSQIVNDFQKGDIAEGYSVSREKKESFPLTVTSAQKNPTAFYLCASSFSGLALTYNEQFFGPGTRLTVL.

The rearrangement uses TRBV6-4 and TRBJ2-1, with TRBD2 identical over 11 bases. There are 15 residues in the CDR3. V lost 6 bases, J lost 4 bases, and 5 bases stayed unmatched. Per the germline V gene, CDR1 is MRHNA and CDR2 is SNTAGT. CDR3 coding DNA: TGTGCCAGCAGCCCTACTAGCGGGGGATACAATGAGCAGTTCTTC. This sequence encodes CASSPTSGGYNEQFF.

The chain links TRBV7-9 to TRBJ2-3, with D perhaps matching TRBD1 (5 bases). Germline CDR1 is SEHNR and CDR2 is FQNEAQ (reference sequence). The CDR3 runs to 14 residues. Deletions cut 4 bases from V and 4 bases from J, with 12 bases between. The CDR3 DNA is TGTGCCAGCAGCTCAGGGCGATTCGCAGATACGCAGTATTTT. It yields the protein CASSSGRFADTQYF.